The 5 T cell receptor beta chains below all came from one sample that was sequenced in a study of blood T cell repertoires in COVID-19. The method was immunoSEQ multiplex PCR; TCRdb's version includes in-frame clones alone and lacks a portion of them. The top ten hold around 2.1% of the sample, which has about 300,000 clones, over 75% seen once. Material for sequencing was PBMCs or T cells enriched from blood (not recorded which). The receptors derive from a man aged 25 to 40 who had recovered from COVID-19.

V usage is TRBV4-1 and J usage is TRBJ2-3; 9 bases align to TRBD1. From germline, CDR1 is MGHRA and CDR2 YSYEKL. J was trimmed by 5 bases and V by 0 bases; bases with no gene match: 6. The CDR3 consists of 16 residues. The CDR3 loop is CASSQEGQGIGDTQYF. The CDR3 coding sequence is TGCGCCAGCAGCCAAGAAGGACAGGGGATTGGAGATACGCAGTATTTT.

This chain connects TRBV5-4 to TRBJ2-3; 13 bases map to TRBD2. Trimming cost V 7 bases and J 3 bases; bases outside gene matches: 11. The germline gives CDR1 SGHNT, CDR2 YYREEE (reference sequence). This CDR3 contains 17 residues. CDR3 protein: CASSRFGTSGATDTQYF. The CDR3 DNA sequence: TGTGCCAGCTCGAGGTTTGGGACTAGCGGGGCAACAGATACGCAGTATTTT.

The chain carries TRBV14 and TRBJ1-1; D ambiguous. The CDR3 extends over 16 amino acids. Trimming removed 3 bases at V and 1 base at J, with 15 bases between. Germline CDR1 and CDR2: SGHDN and FVKESK. CDR3 amino acids: CASSHARLPANTEAFF. In DNA, the CDR3 is TGTGCCAGCAGCCACGCCAGGCTGCCGGCGAACACTGAAGCTTTCTTT.

This clone was observed a few times. The V call is TRBV6-1, the J call TRBJ1-3, with 8 nucleotides matching TRBD1. The V and J ends lost 3 bases and 7 bases, in that order; junction bases with no gene match: 2. The CDR3 is 13 residues long. Germline lookup yields CDR1 MNHNS and CDR2 SASEGT. The CDR3 DNA reads as TGTGCCAGCAGTGATCGGACAGGGAACACCATATATTTT. Translated, it gives CASSDRTGNTIYF.

V gene TRBV9 combines with J gene TRBJ2-3; D may be TRBD2 (5 bases). This CDR3 spans 16 amino acids. Trimming stripped 2 bases from V and 4 bases from J, with 17 bases between. The germline V gene has CDR1 SGDLS and CDR2 YYNGEE. The CDR3 DNA reads TGTGCCAGCAGCGTGGATTGGTTGGAGGACTCAGATACGCAGTATTTT. Translating gives CASSVDWLEDSDTQYF.